The 17 T cell receptor beta chains reported below all come from one sample, sequenced in a study of shared clonotypes between healthy human individuals. Clones were sequenced by immunoSEQ multiplex PCR, and TCRdb holds only the in-frame ones, with some missing. The table has roughly 700,000 clones, around 72% seen once; the top ten hold over 1.5%. Sequencing used memory CD4+ T cells sorted from blood. The subset: CD45RA-negative fraction. The receptors stem from a woman younger than 45 in good health.

This chain links TRBV25-1 with TRBJ2-1, with D possibly TRBD2 on 5 matching bases. CDR1 is MGHDK, CDR2 SYGVNS, per germline. V was trimmed by 3 bases and J by 7 bases, leaving 22 bases between them. This CDR3 has 17 amino acids. The CDR3 reads CASSDPARATKQNEQFF. In nucleotides, the CDR3 is TGTGCCAGCAGTGACCCTGCGCGGGCCACTAAACAAAATGAGCAGTTCTTC.

The chain employs TRBV28 and TRBJ1-4, with D tentatively TRBD1 (6 bases). The CDR3 length is 14 residues. The germline V and J ends were trimmed by 5 bases and 3 bases, with 10 bases remaining between them. Germline V lookup: CDR1 MDHEN, CDR2 SYDVKM. The chain's CDR3 is CASSLRGPNEKLFF. DNA of the CDR3: TGTGCCAGCAGTCTCAGGGGTCCTAATGAAAAACTGTTTTTT.

The J gene is TRBJ2-3, the V gene TRBV5-1; the match to TRBD2 covers 16 bases. This CDR3 region has 15 residues. The germline gives CDR1 SGHRS, CDR2 YFSETQ. The junction had 4 bases not matched to a gene; V was cut back by 5 bases and J by 7 bases. The CDR3 loop is CASRRGLAGGNTQYF. Here the CDR3 DNA reads TGCGCCAGCAGACGGGGACTAGCGGGAGGGAATACGCAGTATTTT.

The chain couples TRBV5-1 to TRBJ2-3, with 9 bases that match TRBD1. From germline, CDR1 is SGHRS and CDR2 YFSETQ. The junction had 12 bases not matched to a gene; V was cut back by 4 bases and J by 3 bases. The length of the CDR3 is 17 residues. This chain's CDR3 is CASSPQPGQGKTDTQYF. In DNA, the CDR3 is TGCGCCAGCAGCCCCCAACCGGGACAGGGTAAAACAGATACGCAGTATTTT.

As for this clone: A read error may explain this, as a much larger clone is one base away. The V call is TRBV5-4, the J call TRBJ1-2; TRBD1 is a possible D gene (6 bases). Trimming cost V 5 bases and J 3 bases, with 11 bases left between them. Germline V CDR1 and CDR2: SGHNT, YYREEE (reference sequence). This CDR3 region has 13 residues. The CDR3 DNA reads TGTGCCAGCAGTTCCAGGGGAGACTATGGCTACACCTTC. Translating it yields CASSSRGDYGYTF.

The genes are TRBV29-1 and TRBJ1-1; the match to TRBD1 covers 9 bases. The germline CDR1 and CDR2 sequences are SQVTM and ANQGSEA. The CDR3 loop spans 15 amino acids. The trim removed 6 bases at V and 5 bases at J, leaving 13 bases unmatched. For the CDR3, the DNA is TGCAGCGTGATACTCACAGGGGGCTCTTGGACTGAAGCTTTCTTT. Translation: CSVILTGGSWTEAFF.

The chain has TRBV7-6 and TRBJ2-1; D is unclear. Germline CDR1 SGHVS, CDR2 FNYEAQ. Between the trimmed V and J ends, which lost 5 bases and 3 bases, there was a span of 14 bases. CDR3 length: 15 residues. This CDR3 reads CASSPGPNGYNEQFF. CDR3 nucleotides: TGTGCCAGCAGCCCCGGACCGAACGGCTACAATGAGCAGTTCTTC.

The CDR3 loop is CASSVRTGTYYEQYF. The CDR3 DNA is TGTGCCAGCAGCGTTCGGACAGGGACTTACTACGAGCAGTACTTC. The gene calls are TRBV9 and TRBJ2-7, with TRBD1 matching over 8 bases. CDR3 size: 15 residues. Trimming removed 2 bases from V and 3 bases from J; junction bases left unmatched: 7. Germline V gene data show CDR1 as SGDLS and CDR2 as YYNGEE.

This clone appeared once. CDR3 residues: CASERGQGSQPQHF. The CDR3 DNA sequence: TGTGCCAGTGAAAGGGGGCAGGGGAGTCAGCCCCAGCATTTT. This sequence joins TRBV19 and TRBJ1-5, with TRBD1 matching 7 bases. The length of the CDR3 is 14 residues. Germline V gene sequence: CDR1 LNHDA, CDR2 SQIVND (reference sequence). The junction had 10 bases not matched to a gene; V was cut back by 8 bases and J by 6 bases.

The sample holds a few counts of this clone. The V call is TRBV6-4, the J call TRBJ2-1; 13 nucleotides match TRBD2. The CDR3 sequence is 18 residues long. The J segment lost 6 bases and the V segment lost 5 bases, leaving 13 bases of the junction unmatched. Germline V gene data show CDR1 as MRHNA and CDR2 as SNTAGT. Here the CDR3 reads CASSPAHLTSGRGNEQFF. DNA of the CDR3: TGTGCCAGCAGTCCCGCGCACCTAACTAGCGGGAGGGGCAATGAGCAGTTCTTC.

In this sample, this clone turned up a few times. The chain combines TRBV2 with TRBJ2-2; no definite D call. V was trimmed by 3 bases and J by 1 base, leaving 6 bases between them. Germline V gives CDR1 SNHLY, CDR2 FYNNEI. The CDR3 sequence is 14 residues long. The CDR3 spells CASSEGLNTGELFF. The CDR3 nucleotides are TGTGCCAGCAGTGAGGGCTTGAACACCGGGGAGCTGTTTTTT.

The V and J genes are TRBV5-1 and TRBJ2-3; D uncertain. There are 16 residues in the CDR3. Deletions cut 4 bases from V and 1 base from J, with 16 bases between. Germline V gene lookup returns CDR1 SGHRS and CDR2 YFSETQ. The CDR3 DNA reads TGCGCCAGCAGCCCCCGGCAAGGCGGAGGCACAGATACGCAGTATTTT. This gives the protein CASSPRQGGGTDTQYF.

This rearrangement joins TRBV6-6 to TRBJ1-2, with D perhaps matching TRBD1 (5 bases). The V gene lost 7 bases and the J gene lost 3 bases, with 12 bases spanning the gap. The CDR3 sequence is 13 residues long. Germline CDR1 MNHNY, CDR2 SVGAGI (reference sequence). Here the CDR3 DNA reads TGTGCCAGCACCCCGGTGGGGGACTATGGCTACACCTTC. It is translated as CASTPVGDYGYTF.

The chain couples TRBV5-1 to TRBJ2-5; 9 nucleotides line up with TRBD1. Trimming cost V 0 bases and J 2 bases; bases outside gene matches: 2. CDR3 length equals 15 residues. Germline values: CDR1 SGHRS, CDR2 YFSETQ. The chain's CDR3 is CASSLGTGEQETQYF. The DNA for the CDR3 is TGCGCCAGCAGCTTGGGGACAGGGGAACAAGAGACCCAGTACTTC.

The V call is TRBV2, the J call TRBJ2-2; perhaps TRBD2 as D (5 bases). The CDR3 is made up of 13 amino acids. The V and J ends lost 8 bases and 4 bases respectively, with 11 bases between them. Germline-derived CDR1 and CDR2 are SNHLY and FYNNEI. The chain's CDR3 is CASAGLITGELFF. In nucleotides, the CDR3 is TGTGCCAGCGCGGGTTTGATCACCGGGGAGCTGTTTTTT.

The V call is TRBV27, the J call TRBJ2-3, with a tentative D call TRBD1 (5 bases). The V gene's germline CDR1 is MNHEY and CDR2 SMNVEV (reference sequence). The CDR3 loop spans 15 amino acids. The V and J ends lost 5 bases and 4 bases respectively, with 16 bases between them. The CDR3 nucleotides are TGTGCCAGCAGTCTCAGGGCAATAAAGGCAGATACGCAGTATTTT. It translates to CASSLRAIKADTQYF.

The chain couples TRBV28 to TRBJ2-1; 12 bases line up with TRBD2. With V trimmed by 9 bases and J by 8 bases, 8 bases remained unmatched. CDR1 and CDR2 from the germline V gene are MDHEN and SYDVKM. The CDR3 is made up of 14 amino acids. CDR3 bases: TGTGCCAGTGGGTCTAGCGGGAGGGGGGATGAGCAGTTCTTC. Amino acids: CASGSSGRGDEQFF.